Following are 8 T cell receptor beta chains from one sample sequenced in a study of cytomegalovirus exposure and HLA in healthy donors. Amplification used 60 Vbeta primers and 13 Jbeta primers. Sequencing used immunoSEQ multiplex PCR; TCRdb keeps in-frame clones, though not all of them. The sample lists about 140,000 clones, about 80% occurring once. The specimen sequenced was PBMCs. These receptors came from a young man in good health and CMV-seropositive.

The chain couples TRBV11-1 to TRBJ2-7; TRBD1 agrees at 8 bases. Germline V gives CDR1 SGHAT, CDR2 FQDESV (reference sequence). J was trimmed by 5 bases and V by 3 bases; bases with no gene match: 6. The CDR3 consists of 14 residues. The CDR3 spells CASSFGQGVHEQYF. CDR3 sequence (DNA): TGTGCCAGCAGCTTCGGACAGGGTGTACACGAGCAGTACTTC.

CDR3: CASSVEPSGREQYF. CDR3 coding DNA: TGTGCCAGCAGCGTAGAGCCTAGCGGGAGAGAGCAGTACTTC. The chain employs TRBV9 and TRBJ2-7; 10 nucleotides match TRBD2. The CDR3 is 14 amino acids. The junction had 4 bases not matched to a gene; V was cut back by 0 bases and J by 7 bases. Germline lookup yields CDR1 SGDLS and CDR2 YYNGEE.

The chain carries TRBV6-5 and TRBJ1-2, with D perhaps TRBD1 (5 bases). Trimming stripped 6 bases from V and 7 bases from J, with 12 bases between. The CDR3 sequence is 12 residues long. In germline, CDR1 is MNHEY, CDR2 SVGAGI. The CDR3 sequence is CASRSPGVGYTF. CDR3 coding DNA: TGTGCCAGCAGGTCCCCGGGGGTTGGCTACACCTTC.

This clone was detected a few times. This chain links TRBV18 with TRBJ1-5; TRBD1 matches 7 bases. CDR3 size: 12 residues. Germline CDR1 is KGHSH and CDR2 is LQKENI. Germline trimming cut 4 bases from V and 11 bases from J; bases unmatched to any gene: 5. The CDR3 region has the DNA TGTGCCAGCTCACGGCCCCAGGGGGCCCAGCATTTT. Translated: CASSRPQGAQHF.

In its sample, this clone was seen once. The chain is built from TRBV19 and TRBJ2-7; 9 bases are a match to TRBD1. With V trimmed by 3 bases and J by 4 bases, 7 bases remained unmatched. The CDR3 length is 15 residues. The germline CDR1 and CDR2 sequences are LNHDA and SQIVND (reference sequence). The CDR3 DNA reads TGTGCCAGTAGTATGAGACAGGGGGGGAAATACGAGCAGTACTTC. It specifies CASSMRQGGKYEQYF. The full variable domain, in which reference TRBV19 and TRBJ2-7 provide the parts outside the CDR3, is DGGITQSPKYLFRKEGQNVTLSCEQNLNHDAMYWYRQDPGQGLRLIYYSQIVNDFQKGDIAEGYSVSREKKESFPLTVTSAQKNPTAFYLCASSMRQGGKYEQYFGPGTRLTVT.

This clone occurred once. The chain couples TRBV6-5 to TRBJ1-2; no definite D call. V dropped 2 bases and J dropped 4 bases, with 8 bases sitting between them. The CDR3 is 13 residues long. Per the germline V gene, CDR1 is MNHEY and CDR2 is SVGAGI. CDR3 coding DNA: TGTGCCAGCAGTTACGGAGGAAGCTATGGCTACACCTTC. This encodes CASSYGGSYGYTF.

The chain joins TRBV25-1 to TRBJ2-4; the match to TRBD1 covers 9 bases. J lost 8 bases, V lost 2 bases, and 10 bases had no gene match. This CDR3 contains 16 residues. In germline, CDR1 is MGHDK, CDR2 SYGVNS. Here the CDR3 DNA reads TGTGCCAGCAGTGAACTGACAGGGGGAACCGTGGACATTCAGTACTTC. The encoded protein is CASSELTGGTVDIQYF.

This clone occurred a few times. The gene calls are TRBV2 and TRBJ2-5; 8 bases fit TRBD2. Trimming removed 4 bases from V and 6 bases from J; junction bases left unmatched: 7. The CDR3 length is 14 residues. CDR1 SNHLY and CDR2 FYNNEI come from the germline V gene. The CDR3 is CASSVREAVQTQYF. CDR3 nucleotides: TGTGCCAGCAGTGTGCGGGAGGCCGTCCAGACCCAGTACTTC.